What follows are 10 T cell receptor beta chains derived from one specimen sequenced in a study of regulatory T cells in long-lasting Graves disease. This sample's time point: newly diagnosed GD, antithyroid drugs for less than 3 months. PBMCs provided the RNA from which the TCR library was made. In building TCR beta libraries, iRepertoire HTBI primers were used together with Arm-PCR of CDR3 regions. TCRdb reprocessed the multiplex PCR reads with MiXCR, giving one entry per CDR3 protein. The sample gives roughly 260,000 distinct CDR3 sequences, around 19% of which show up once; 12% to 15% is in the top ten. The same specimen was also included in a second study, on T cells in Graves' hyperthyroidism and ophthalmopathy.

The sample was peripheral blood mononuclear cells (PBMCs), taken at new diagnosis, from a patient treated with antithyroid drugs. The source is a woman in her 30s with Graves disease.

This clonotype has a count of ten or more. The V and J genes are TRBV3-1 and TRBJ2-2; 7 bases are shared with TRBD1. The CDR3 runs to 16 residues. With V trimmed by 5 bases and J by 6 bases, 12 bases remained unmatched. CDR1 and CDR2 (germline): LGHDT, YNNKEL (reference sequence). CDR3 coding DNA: TGTGCCAGCAGCTATACAGGGGTTTTGGAACCCGGGGAGCTGTTTTTT. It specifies CASSYTGVLEPGELFF.

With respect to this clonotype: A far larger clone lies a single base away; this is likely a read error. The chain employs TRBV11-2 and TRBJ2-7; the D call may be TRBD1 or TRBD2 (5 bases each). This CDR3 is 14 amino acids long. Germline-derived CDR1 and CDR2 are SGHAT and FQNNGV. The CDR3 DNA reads TGTGCCAGCAGCTTATGGGGGAGCTCCCACGAGCAGTACTTC. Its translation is CASSLWGSSHEQYF.

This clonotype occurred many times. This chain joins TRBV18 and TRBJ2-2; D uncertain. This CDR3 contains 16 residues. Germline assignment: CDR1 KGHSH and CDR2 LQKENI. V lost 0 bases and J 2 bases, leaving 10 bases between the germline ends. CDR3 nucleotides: TGTGCCAGCTCACCACCGACAAACAGTAACACCGGGGAGCTGTTTTTT. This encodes CASSPPTNSNTGELFF.

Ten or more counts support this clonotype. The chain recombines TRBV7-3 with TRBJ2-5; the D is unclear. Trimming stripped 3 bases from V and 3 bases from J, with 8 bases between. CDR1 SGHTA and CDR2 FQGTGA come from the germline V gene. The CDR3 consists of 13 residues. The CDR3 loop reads CASSFFAEETQYF. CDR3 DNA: TGTGCCAGCAGCTTCTTCGCGGAAGAGACCCAGTACTTC.

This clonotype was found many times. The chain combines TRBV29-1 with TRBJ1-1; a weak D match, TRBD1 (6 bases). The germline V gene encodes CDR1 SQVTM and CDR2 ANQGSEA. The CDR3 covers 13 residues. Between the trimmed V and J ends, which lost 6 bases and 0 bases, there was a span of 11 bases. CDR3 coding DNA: TGCAGCGTCACAGGGAGCATGAACACTGAAGCTTTCTTT. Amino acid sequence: CSVTGSMNTEAFF.

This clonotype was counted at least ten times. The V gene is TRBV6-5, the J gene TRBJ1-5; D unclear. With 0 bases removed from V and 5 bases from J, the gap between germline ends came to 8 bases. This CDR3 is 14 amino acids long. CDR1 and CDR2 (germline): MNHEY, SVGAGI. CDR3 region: CASSYSDWHQPQHF. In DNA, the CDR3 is TGTGCCAGCAGTTACTCGGATTGGCATCAGCCCCAGCATTTT.

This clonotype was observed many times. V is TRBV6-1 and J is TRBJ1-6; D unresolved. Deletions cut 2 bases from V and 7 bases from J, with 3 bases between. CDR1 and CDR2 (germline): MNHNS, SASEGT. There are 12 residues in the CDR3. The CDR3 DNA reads TGTGCCAGCAGTGAAATCAATTCACCCCTCCACTTT. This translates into CASSEINSPLHF.

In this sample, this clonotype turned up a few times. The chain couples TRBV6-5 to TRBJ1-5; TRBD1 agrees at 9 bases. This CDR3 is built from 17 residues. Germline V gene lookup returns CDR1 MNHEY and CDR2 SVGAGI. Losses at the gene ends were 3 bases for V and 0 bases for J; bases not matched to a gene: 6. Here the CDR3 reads CASSYTGTGSSNQPQHF. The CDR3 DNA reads TGTGCCAGCAGTTATACCGGGACAGGGAGTAGCAATCAGCCCCAGCATTTT.

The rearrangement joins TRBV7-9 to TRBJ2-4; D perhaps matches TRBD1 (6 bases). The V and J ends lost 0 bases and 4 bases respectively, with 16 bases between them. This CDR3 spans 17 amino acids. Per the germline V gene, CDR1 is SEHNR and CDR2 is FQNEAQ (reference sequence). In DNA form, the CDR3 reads TGTGCCAGCAGCTTAGCATACAGGGAGAGGTCAAAAAACATTCAGTACTTC. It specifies CASSLAYRERSKNIQYF.

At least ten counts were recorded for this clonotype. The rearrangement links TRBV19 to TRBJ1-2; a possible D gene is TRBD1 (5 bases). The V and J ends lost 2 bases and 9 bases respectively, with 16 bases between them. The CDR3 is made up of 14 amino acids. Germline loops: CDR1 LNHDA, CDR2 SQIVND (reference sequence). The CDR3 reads CASSIRDALSSYTF. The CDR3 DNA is TGTGCCAGTAGTATACGGGACGCCCTGTCCAGCTACACCTTC.